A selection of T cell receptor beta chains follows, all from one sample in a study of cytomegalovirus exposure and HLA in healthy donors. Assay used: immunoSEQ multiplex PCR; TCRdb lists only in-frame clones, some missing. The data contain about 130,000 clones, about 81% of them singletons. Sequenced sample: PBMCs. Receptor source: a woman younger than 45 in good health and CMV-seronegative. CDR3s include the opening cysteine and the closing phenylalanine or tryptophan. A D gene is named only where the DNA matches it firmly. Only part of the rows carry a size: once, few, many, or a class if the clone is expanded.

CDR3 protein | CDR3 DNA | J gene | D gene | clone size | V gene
CASSAGTGGERETQYF | TGCGCCAGCAGCGCCGGGACAGGGGGCGAGAGAGAGACCCAGTACTTC | TRBJ2-5 | TRBD1 | - | TRBV5-1
CASSPSGDGNQPQHF | TGTGCCAGCAGCCCCTCAGGGGATGGCAATCAGCCCCAGCATTTT | TRBJ1-5 | - | few | TRBV6-4
CASSPFRLEETQYF | TGTGCCAGCAGCCCCTTCCGACTAGAAGAGACCCAGTACTTC | TRBJ2-5 | - | - | TRBV7-9
CASAPTGGQPQHF | TGTGCCAGCGCTCCTACAGGGGGTCAGCCCCAGCATTTT | TRBJ1-5 | TRBD1 | few | TRBV2
CASSDPTTFSRGNSPLHF | TGTGCCAGCAGTGACCCCACAACCTTTTCCAGGGGTAATTCACCCCTCCACTTT | TRBJ1-6 | - | - | TRBV6-4
CASSWGLAGKTGELFF | TGTGCCAGCAGCTGGGGACTAGCGGGAAAGACCGGGGAGCTGTTTTTT | TRBJ2-2 | TRBD2 | - | TRBV5-6
CASSLSFLGLGDEQFF | TGTGCCAGCAGTTTATCGTTTTTAGGACTAGGGGATGAGCAGTTCTTC | TRBJ2-1 | TRBD2 | - | TRBV27
CASSLALAGDEQYF | TGTGCCAGCAGCTTGGCTCTAGCGGGAGACGAGCAGTACTTC | TRBJ2-7 | TRBD2 | - | TRBV5-4
CASSPQTLAANYEQYF | TGTGCCAGTAGCCCTCAGACGCTAGCGGCTAATTACGAGCAGTACTTC | TRBJ2-7 | TRBD2 | - | TRBV19
CASSLTGTGGAKAEAFF | TGCGCCAGCAGCTTGACGGGGACAGGGGGCGCGAAAGCTGAAGCTTTCTTT | TRBJ1-1 | TRBD1 | once | TRBV5-1